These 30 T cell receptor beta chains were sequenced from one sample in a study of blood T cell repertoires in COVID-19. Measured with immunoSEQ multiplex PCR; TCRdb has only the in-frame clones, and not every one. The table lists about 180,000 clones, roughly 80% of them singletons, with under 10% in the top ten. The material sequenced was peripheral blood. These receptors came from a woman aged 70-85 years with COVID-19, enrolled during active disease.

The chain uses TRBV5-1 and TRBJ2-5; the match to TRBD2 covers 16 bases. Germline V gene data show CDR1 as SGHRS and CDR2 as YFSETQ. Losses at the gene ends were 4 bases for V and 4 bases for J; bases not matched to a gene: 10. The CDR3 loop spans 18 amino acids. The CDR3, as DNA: TGCGCCAGCAGCATGGGACTAGCGGGAGGGTCGGTAGGAGAGACCCAGTACTTC. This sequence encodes CASSMGLAGGSVGETQYF. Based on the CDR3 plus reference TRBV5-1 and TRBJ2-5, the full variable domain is KAGVTQTPRYLIKTRGQQVTLSCSPISGHRSVSWYQQTPGQGLQFLFEYFSETQRNKGNFPGRFSGRQFSNSRSEMNVSTLELGDSALYLCASSMGLAGGSVGETQYFGPGTRLLVL.

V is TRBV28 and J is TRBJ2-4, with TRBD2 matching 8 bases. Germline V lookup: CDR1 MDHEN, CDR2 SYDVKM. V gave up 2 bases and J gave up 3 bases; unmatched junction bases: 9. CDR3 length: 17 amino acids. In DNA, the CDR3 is TGTGCCAGCAGTTTAGGGGCTAGCGGGCAAAACAAAAACATTCAGTACTTC. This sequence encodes CASSLGASGQNKNIQYF. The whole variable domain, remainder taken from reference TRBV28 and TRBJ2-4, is DVKVTQSSRYLVKRTGEKVFLECVQDMDHENMFWYRQDPGLGLRLIYFSYDVKMKEKGDIPEGYSVSREKKERFSLILESASTNQTSMYLCASSLGASGQNKNIQYFGAGTRLSVL.

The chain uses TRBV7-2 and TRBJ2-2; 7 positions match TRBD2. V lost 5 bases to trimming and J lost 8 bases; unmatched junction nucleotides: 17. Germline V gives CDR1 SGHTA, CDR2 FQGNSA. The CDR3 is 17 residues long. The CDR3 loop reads CASSPRGGGRVEGELFF. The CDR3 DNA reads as TGTGCCAGCAGCCCTCGGGGAGGCGGGAGAGTGGAAGGGGAGCTGTTTTTT.

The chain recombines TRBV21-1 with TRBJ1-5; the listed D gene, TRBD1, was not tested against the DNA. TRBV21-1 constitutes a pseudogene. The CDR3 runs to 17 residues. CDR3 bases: TGTGCCAGCAGCCCCGGGACACCTTCTTATAGCAATCAGCCCCAGCATTTT. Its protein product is CASSPGTPSYSNQPQHF.

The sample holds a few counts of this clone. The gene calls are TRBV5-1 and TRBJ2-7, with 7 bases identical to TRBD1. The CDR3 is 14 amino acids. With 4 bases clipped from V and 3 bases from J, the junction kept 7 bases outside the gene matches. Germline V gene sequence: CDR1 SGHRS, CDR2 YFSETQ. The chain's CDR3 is CASSATGNIYEQYF. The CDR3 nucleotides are TGCGCCAGCAGCGCGACAGGGAATATCTACGAGCAGTACTTC. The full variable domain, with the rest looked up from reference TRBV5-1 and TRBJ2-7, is KAGVTQTPRYLIKTRGQQVTLSCSPISGHRSVSWYQQTPGQGLQFLFEYFSETQRNKGNFPGRFSGRQFSNSRSEMNVSTLELGDSALYLCASSATGNIYEQYFGPGTRLTVT.

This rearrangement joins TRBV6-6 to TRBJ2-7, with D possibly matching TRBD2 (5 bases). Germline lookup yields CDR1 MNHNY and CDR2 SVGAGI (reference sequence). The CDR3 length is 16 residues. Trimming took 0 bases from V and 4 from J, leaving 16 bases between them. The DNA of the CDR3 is TGTGCCAGCAGTTACTCGAGGCTAGCTGCTATGTACGAGCAGTACTTC. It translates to CASSYSRLAAMYEQYF.

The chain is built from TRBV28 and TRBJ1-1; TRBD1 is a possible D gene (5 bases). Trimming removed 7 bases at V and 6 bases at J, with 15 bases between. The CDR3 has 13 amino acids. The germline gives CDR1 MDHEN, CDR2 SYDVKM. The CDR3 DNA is TGTGCCAGCACTACGGGACTTTGGGCTGAAGCTTTCTTT. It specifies CASTTGLWAEAFF.

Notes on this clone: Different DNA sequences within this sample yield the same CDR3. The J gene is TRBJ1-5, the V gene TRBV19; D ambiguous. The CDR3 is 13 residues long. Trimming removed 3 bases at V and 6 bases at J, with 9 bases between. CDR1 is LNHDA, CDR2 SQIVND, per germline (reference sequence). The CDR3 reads CASSIQRGQPQHF. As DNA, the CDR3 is TGTGCCAGTAGTATCCAGCGGGGTCAGCCCCAGCATTTT.

This CDR3 reads CASSTQEGTEAFF. The CDR3 coding sequence is TGTGCCAGCAGTACACAGGAGGGAACTGAAGCTTTCTTT. The chain has TRBV12-3 or TRBV12-4 and TRBJ1-1; possible D gene TRBD1, 5 bases. This CDR3 region has 13 residues. V lost 5 bases and J lost 5, with 12 bases in between.

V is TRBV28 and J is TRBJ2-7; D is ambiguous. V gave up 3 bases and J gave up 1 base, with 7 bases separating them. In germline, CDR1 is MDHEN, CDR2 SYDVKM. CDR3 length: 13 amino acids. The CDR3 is CASSFTASYEQYF. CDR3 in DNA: TGTGCCAGCAGTTTTACTGCATCCTACGAGCAGTACTTC.

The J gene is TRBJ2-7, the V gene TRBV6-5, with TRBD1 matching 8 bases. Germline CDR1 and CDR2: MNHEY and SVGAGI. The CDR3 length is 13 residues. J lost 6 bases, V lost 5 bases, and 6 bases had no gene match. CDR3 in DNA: TGTGCCAGCAGTCAACGGACAGGGATCGAGCAGTACTTC. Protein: CASSQRTGIEQYF.

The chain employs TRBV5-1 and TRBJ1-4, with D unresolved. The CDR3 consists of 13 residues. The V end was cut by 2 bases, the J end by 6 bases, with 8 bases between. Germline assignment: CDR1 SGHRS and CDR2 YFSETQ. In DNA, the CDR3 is TGCGCCAGCAGCTTAGGAGCGGATGAAAAACTGTTTTTT. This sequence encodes CASSLGADEKLFF. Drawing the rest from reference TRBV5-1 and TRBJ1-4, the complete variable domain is KAGVTQTPRYLIKTRGQQVTLSCSPISGHRSVSWYQQTPGQGLQFLFEYFSETQRNKGNFPGRFSGRQFSNSRSEMNVSTLELGDSALYLCASSLGADEKLFFGSGTQLSVL.

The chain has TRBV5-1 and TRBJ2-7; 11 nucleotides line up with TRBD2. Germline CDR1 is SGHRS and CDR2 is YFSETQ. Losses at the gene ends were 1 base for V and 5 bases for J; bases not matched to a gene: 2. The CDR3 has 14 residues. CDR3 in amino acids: CASSLTSGSHEQYF. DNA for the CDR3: TGCGCCAGCAGCTTGACTAGCGGGAGCCACGAGCAGTACTTC.

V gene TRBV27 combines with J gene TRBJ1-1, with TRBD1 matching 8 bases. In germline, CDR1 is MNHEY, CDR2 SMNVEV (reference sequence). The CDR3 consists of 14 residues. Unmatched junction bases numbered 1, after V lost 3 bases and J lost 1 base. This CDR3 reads CASSFDRGNTEAFF. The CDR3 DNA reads TGTGCCAGCAGTTTTGACAGGGGGAACACTGAAGCTTTCTTT.

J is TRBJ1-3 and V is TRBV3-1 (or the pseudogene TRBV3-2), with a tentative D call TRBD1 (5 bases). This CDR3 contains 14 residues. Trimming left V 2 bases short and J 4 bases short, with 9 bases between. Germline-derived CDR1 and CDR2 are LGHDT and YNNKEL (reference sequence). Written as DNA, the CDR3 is TGTGCCAGCAGCCAACAAGGGGAAGGAAACACCATATATTTT. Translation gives CASSQQGEGNTIYF.

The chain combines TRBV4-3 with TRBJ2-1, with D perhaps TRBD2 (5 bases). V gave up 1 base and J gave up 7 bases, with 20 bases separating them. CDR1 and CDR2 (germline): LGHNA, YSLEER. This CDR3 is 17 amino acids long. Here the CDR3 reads CASSQGHAGRKWNEQFF. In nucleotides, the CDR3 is TGCGCCAGCAGCCAAGGCCATGCGGGTAGAAAGTGGAATGAGCAGTTCTTC.

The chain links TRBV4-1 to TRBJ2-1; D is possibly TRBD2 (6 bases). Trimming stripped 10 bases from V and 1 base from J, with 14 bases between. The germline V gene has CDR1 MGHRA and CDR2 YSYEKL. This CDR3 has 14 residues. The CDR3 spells CATSGLPSYNEQFF. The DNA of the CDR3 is TGCGCCACCTCGGGACTCCCGTCCTACAATGAGCAGTTCTTC.

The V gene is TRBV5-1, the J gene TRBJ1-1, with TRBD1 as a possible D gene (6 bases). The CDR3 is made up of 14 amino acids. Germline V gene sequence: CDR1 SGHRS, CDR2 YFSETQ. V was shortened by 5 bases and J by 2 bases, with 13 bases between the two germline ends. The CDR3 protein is CASRLQGVNTEAFF. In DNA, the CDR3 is TGCGCCAGCAGGTTACAGGGAGTAAACACTGAAGCTTTCTTT.

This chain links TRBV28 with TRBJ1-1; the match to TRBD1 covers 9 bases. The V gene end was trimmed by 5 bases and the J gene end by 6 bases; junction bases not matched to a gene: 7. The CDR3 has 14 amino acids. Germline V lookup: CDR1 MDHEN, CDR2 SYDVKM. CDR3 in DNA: TGTGCCAGCAGTCCGGGACAGGGTCTCCCTGAAGCTTTCTTT. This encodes CASSPGQGLPEAFF.

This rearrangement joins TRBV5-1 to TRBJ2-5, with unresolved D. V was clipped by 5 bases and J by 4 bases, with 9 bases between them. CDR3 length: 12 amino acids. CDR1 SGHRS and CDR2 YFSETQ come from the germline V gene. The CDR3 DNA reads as TGCGCCAGCAGGGTTGAGGTAGAGACCCAGTACTTC. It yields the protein CASRVEVETQYF.

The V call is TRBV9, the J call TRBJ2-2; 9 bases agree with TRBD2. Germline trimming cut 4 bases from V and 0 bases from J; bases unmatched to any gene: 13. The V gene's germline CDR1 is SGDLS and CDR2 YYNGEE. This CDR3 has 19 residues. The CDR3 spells CASSLGLAQQFANTGELFF. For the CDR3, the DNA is TGTGCCAGCAGCCTTGGACTAGCGCAACAGTTCGCGAACACCGGGGAGCTGTTTTTT.

CDR3 nucleotides: TGTGCCAGCAGCCAAGAATTAGCCTGGGACACAGGAAGGGGGGGCTACACCTTC. As protein: CASSQELAWDTGRGGYTF. The V gene is TRBV4-2, the J gene TRBJ1-2, with D possibly TRBD1 on 6 matching bases. This CDR3 has 18 amino acids. V was cut by 0 bases and J by 8 bases, with 25 bases left in between. From germline, CDR1 is LGHNA and CDR2 YNFKEQ.

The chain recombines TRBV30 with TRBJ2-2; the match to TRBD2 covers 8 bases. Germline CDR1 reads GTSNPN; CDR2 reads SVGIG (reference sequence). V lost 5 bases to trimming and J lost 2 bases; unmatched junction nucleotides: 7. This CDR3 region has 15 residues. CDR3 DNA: TGTGCCTGGGTTACTAGCGGACTTAACACCGGGGAGCTGTTTTTT. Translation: CAWVTSGLNTGELFF.

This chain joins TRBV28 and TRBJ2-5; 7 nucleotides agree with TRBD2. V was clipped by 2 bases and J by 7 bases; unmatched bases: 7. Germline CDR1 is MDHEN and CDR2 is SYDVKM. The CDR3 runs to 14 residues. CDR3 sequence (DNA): TGTGCCAGCAGTTTAGCGGGAGTGTCAGGGACCCAGTACTTC. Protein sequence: CASSLAGVSGTQYF.

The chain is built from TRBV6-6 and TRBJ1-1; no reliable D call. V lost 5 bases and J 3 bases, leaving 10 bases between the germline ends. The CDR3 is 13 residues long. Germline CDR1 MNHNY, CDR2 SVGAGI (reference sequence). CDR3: CASSMTPDTEAFF. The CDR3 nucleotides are TGTGCCAGCAGTATGACACCTGACACTGAAGCTTTCTTT.

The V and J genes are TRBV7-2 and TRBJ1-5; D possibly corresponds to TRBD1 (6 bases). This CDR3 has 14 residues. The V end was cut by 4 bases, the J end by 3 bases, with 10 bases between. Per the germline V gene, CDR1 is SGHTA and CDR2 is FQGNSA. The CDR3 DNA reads TGTGCCAGCAGCTCCGGGACAATCAATCAGCCCCAGCATTTT. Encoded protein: CASSSGTINQPQHF.

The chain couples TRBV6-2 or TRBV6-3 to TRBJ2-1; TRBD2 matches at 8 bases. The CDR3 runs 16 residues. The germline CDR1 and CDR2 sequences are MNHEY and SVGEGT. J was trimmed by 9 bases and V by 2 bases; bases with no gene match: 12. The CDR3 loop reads CASSYVAGGPAGEQFF. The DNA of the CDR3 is TGTGCCAGCAGTTACGTCGCGGGAGGACCCGCCGGTGAGCAGTTCTTC.

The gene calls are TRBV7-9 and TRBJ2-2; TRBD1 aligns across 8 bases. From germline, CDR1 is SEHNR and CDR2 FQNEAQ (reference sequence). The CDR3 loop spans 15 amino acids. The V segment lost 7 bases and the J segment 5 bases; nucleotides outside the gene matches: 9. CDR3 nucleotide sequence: TGTGCCAGCACCCCCCGAGGACAGGGAACCGGGGAGCTGTTTTTT. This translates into CASTPRGQGTGELFF.

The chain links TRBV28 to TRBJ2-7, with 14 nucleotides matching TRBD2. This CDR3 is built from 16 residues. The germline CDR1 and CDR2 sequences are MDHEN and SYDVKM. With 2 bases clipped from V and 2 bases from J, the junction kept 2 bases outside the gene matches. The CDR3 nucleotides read TGTGCCAGCAGTTTAGGACTAGCGGGAGGTCCCTACGAGCAGTACTTC. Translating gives CASSLGLAGGPYEQYF. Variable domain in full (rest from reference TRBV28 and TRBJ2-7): DVKVTQSSRYLVKRTGEKVFLECVQDMDHENMFWYRQDPGLGLRLIYFSYDVKMKEKGDIPEGYSVSREKKERFSLILESASTNQTSMYLCASSLGLAGGPYEQYFGPGTRLTVT.

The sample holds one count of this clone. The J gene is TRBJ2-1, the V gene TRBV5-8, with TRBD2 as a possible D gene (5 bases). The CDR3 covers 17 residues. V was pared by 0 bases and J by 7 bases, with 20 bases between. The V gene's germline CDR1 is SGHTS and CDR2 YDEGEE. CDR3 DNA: TGTGCCAGCAGCTTGGCCTACGGGGTGTCGAATAGGAATGAGCAGTTCTTC. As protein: CASSLAYGVSNRNEQFF.